Below are 14 T cell receptor beta chains sequenced from a single sample in a study of Ad26.COV2.S vaccination and SARS-CoV-2 variants. As to treatment: some 20 received Ad26.COV2.S at low or high dose, single or two shots; five or six received placebo; per-sample allocation not given. Vaccine and placebo recipients were sampled on day 63 after the first injection. Measured with immunoSEQ multiplex PCR; TCRdb has only the in-frame clones, and not every one. The sample shows about 680,000 clones, about 90% of them seen only once. Sequencing used peripheral blood, obtained in a trial of Ad26.COV2.S vaccine versus placebo. These receptor sequences come from a person aged 18-65 years who received the Ad26.COV2.S COVID-19 vaccine or a placebo.

In its sample, this clone was seen once. V and J are TRBV30 and TRBJ2-2; D is uncertain. The V and J ends lost 2 bases and 4 bases respectively, with 5 bases between them. Germline V gene lookup returns CDR1 GTSNPN and CDR2 SVGIG (reference sequence). The CDR3 extends over 12 amino acids. CDR3 sequence (DNA): TGTGCCTGGAGTATGGGCACCGGGGAGCTGTTTTTT. This codes for CAWSMGTGELFF.

The CDR3 coding sequence is TGTGCCAGCTCACTGGGACAGGGGCCCTCTGGAAACACCATATATTTT. Translating it yields CASSLGQGPSGNTIYF. V gene TRBV18 combines with J gene TRBJ1-3; the match to TRBD1 covers 10 bases. V trimming: 4 bases; J trimming: 0 bases; junction bases outside the gene matches: 3. This CDR3 spans 16 amino acids. The germline gives CDR1 KGHSH, CDR2 LQKENI. The entire variable domain, with the rest obtained from reference TRBV18 and TRBJ1-3, is as follows: NAGVMQNPRHLVRRRGQEARLRCSPMKGHSHVYWYRQLPEEGLKFMVYLQKENIIDESGMPKERFSAEFPKEGPSILRIQQVVRGDSAAYFCASSLGQGPSGNTIYFGEGSWLTVV.

This clone was found once. The rearrangement uses TRBV10-3 and TRBJ1-2, with D possibly matching TRBD1 (5 bases). Germline loops: CDR1 ENHRY, CDR2 SYGVKD. V dropped 2 bases and J dropped 2 bases, with 6 bases sitting between them. The length of the CDR3 is 13 residues. CDR3 nucleotide sequence: TGTGCCATCAGTGAGGCAGGGAACTATGGCTACACCTTC. This translates into CAISEAGNYGYTF.

The chain employs TRBV10-3 and TRBJ1-5, with D possibly TRBD1 on 5 matching bases. Between the trimmed V and J ends, which lost 9 bases and 2 bases, there was a span of 5 bases. The CDR3 is 11 residues long. Per germline, CDR1 ENHRY and CDR2 SYGVKD. The DNA of the CDR3 is TGTGCCATAGGGGGCAATCAGCCCCAGCATTTT. Residues: CAIGGNQPQHF.

Comments on this clone: Other DNA sequences within the sample encode an identical CDR3. The CDR3 is CASSPDRSSYNEQFF. DNA for the CDR3: TGTGCCAGCTCACCGGACAGAAGCTCCTACAATGAGCAGTTCTTC. The genes are TRBV18 and TRBJ2-1; D is perhaps TRBD1 (6 bases). The ends were cut back, 3 bases at V and 0 bases at J, with 9 bases in the middle. CDR1 is KGHSH and CDR2 is LQKENI in the germline V gene. The CDR3 loop spans 15 amino acids.

The chain couples TRBV24-1 to TRBJ2-2; weak D call: TRBD1 (6 bases). V was trimmed by 0 bases and J by 8 bases, leaving 9 bases between them. CDR3 length equals 14 residues. Germline V gene data show CDR1 as KGHDR and CDR2 as SFDVKD. Here the CDR3 DNA reads TGTGCCACCAGTGATTTGACAGGGAATGGGGAGCTGTTTTTT. Translated: CATSDLTGNGELFF.

The chain uses TRBV7-2 and TRBJ2-3, with no clear D. V gave up 8 bases and J gave up 3 bases, with 15 bases separating them. Germline V gene data show CDR1 as SGHTA and CDR2 as FQGNSA. This CDR3 comprises 14 residues. This CDR3 reads CASLRLLRTDTQYF. Written as DNA, the CDR3 is TGTGCCAGCCTGAGGTTACTGAGAACAGATACGCAGTATTTT.

The J gene is TRBJ2-3, the V gene TRBV6-5, with no clear D. This CDR3 has 13 residues. Trimming shortened V by 11 bases and J by 6 bases, and 18 bases separated the two germline ends. Germline V gene data show CDR1 as MNHEY and CDR2 as SVGAGI. The CDR3: CAHQQSPYDTQYF. CDR3 DNA: TGTGCCCACCAGCAGTCCCCCTACGATACGCAGTATTTT.

The V gene is TRBV12-3 or TRBV12-4, the J gene TRBJ2-5; D remains ambiguous. The CDR3 is 11 residues long. Trimming removed 6 bases from V and 4 bases from J, with 6 bases in between. The CDR3 sequence: CASSQTETQYF. The CDR3 region has the DNA TGTGCCAGCAGCCAAACAGAGACCCAGTACTTC.

The chain uses TRBV9 and TRBJ1-6; D might be TRBD1 (5 bases). Germline CDR1 reads SGDLS; CDR2 reads YYNGEE. The length of the CDR3 is 14 residues. V was pared by 3 bases and J by 12 bases, with 16 bases between. CDR3 coding DNA: TGTGCCAGCAGCGCCAGACTCAGGGATGGACCCCTCCACTTT. Translating it yields CASSARLRDGPLHF.

This clone appeared once. The chain is built from TRBV19 and TRBJ2-3; perhaps TRBD2 as D (7 bases). Trimming took 7 bases from V and 3 from J, leaving 17 bases between them. The CDR3 is made up of 15 amino acids. CDR1 is LNHDA and CDR2 is SQIVND in the germline V gene (reference sequence). In DNA, the CDR3 is TGTGCCAGTAAGAGTGGGGGGGCGTTTACAGATACGCAGTATTTT. Residues: CASKSGGAFTDTQYF.

The V and J genes are TRBV11-2 and TRBJ2-7; D might be TRBD1 (6 bases). Germline lookup yields CDR1 SGHAT and CDR2 FQNNGV. The CDR3 runs 15 residues. Between the trimmed V and J ends, which lost 1 base and 1 base, there was a span of 11 bases. This chain's CDR3 is CASSLAGAYSYEQYF. The DNA for the CDR3 is TGTGCCAGCAGCTTAGCAGGGGCCTATTCCTACGAGCAGTACTTC.

The rearrangement links TRBV5-3 to TRBJ2-1; 9 nucleotides agree with TRBD2. TRBV5-3 is sorted into the ORF group, with uncertain function. The CDR3 spans 15 residues. The V and J ends lost 5 bases and 2 bases, in that order; junction bases with no gene match: 5. The CDR3 spells CARSPRGGAYNEQFF. The CDR3 DNA reads as TGTGCCAGAAGTCCCCGCGGGGGGGCCTACAATGAGCAGTTCTTC.

This sequence joins TRBV12-3 or TRBV12-4 and TRBJ1-4; a weak D match, TRBD1 (6 bases). V lost 5 bases and J lost 15, with 16 bases in between. The CDR3 has 12 residues. As DNA, the CDR3 is TGTGCCAGCAGTCCCAACAGGGAAAGGTTGTTTTTT. Its translation is CASSPNRERLFF.